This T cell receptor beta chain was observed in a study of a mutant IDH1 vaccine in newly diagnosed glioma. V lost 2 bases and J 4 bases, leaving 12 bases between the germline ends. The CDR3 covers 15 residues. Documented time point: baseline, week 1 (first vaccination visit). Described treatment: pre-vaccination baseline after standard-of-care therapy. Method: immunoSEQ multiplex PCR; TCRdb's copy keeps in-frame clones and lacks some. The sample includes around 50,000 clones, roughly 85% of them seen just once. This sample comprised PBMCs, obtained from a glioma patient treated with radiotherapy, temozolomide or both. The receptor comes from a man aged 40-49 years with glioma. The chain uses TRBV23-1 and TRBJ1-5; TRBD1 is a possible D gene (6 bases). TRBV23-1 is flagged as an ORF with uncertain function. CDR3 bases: TGCGCCAGCAGTCAAGGACAGCGCCAAAATCAGCCCCAGCATTTT. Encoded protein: CASSQGQRQNQPQHF.